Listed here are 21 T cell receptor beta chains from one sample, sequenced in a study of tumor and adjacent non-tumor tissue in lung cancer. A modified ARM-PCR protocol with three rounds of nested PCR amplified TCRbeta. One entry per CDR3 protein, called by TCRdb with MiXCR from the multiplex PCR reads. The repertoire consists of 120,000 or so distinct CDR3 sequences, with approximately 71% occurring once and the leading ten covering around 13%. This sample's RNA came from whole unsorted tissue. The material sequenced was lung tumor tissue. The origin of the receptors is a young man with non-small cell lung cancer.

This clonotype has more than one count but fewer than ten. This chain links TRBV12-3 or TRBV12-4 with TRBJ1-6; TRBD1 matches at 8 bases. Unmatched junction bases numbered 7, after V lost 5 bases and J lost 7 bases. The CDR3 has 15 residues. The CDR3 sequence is CASSPGTGLNSPLHF. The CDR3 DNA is TGTGCCAGCAGTCCAGGGACAGGCCTGAATTCACCCCTCCACTTT.

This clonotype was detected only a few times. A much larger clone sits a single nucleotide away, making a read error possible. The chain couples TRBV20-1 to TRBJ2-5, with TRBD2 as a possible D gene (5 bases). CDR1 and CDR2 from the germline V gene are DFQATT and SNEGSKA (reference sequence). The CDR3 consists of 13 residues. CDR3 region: CSVRDELGETQYF. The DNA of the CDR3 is TGCAGTGTTAGAGATGAACTAGGGGAGACCCAGTACTTC.

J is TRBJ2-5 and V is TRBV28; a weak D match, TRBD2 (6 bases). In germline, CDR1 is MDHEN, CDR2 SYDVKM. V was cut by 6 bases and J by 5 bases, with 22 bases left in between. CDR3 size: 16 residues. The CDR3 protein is CASRTIHGGEKETQYF. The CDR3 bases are TGTGCCAGCAGAACAATTCACGGGGGAGAGAAGGAGACCCAGTACTTC. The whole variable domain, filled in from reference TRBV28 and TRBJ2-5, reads DVKVTQSSRYLVKRTGEKVFLECVQDMDHENMFWYRQDPGLGLRLIYFSYDVKMKEKGDIPEGYSVSREKKERFSLILESASTNQTSMYLCASRTIHGGEKETQYFGPGTRLLVL.

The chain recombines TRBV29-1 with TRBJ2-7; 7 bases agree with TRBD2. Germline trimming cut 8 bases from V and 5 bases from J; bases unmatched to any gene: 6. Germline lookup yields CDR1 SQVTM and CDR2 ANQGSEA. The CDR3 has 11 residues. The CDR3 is CSLGEGHEQYF. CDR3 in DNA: TGCAGCCTGGGGGAGGGGCACGAGCAGTACTTC.

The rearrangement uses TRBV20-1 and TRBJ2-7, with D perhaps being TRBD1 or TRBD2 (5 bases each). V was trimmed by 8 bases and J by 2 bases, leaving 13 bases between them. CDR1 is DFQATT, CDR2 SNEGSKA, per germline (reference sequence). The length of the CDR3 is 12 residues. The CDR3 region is CSTNWDPYEQYF. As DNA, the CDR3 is TGCAGTACTAACTGGGACCCCTACGAGCAGTACTTC.

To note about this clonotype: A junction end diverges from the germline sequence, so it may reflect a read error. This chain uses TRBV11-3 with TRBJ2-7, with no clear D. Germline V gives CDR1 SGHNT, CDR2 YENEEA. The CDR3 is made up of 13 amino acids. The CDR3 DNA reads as TGTGCCAACAGCCCATTCTCGCCCCTAGAGCAGTACTTC. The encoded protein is CANSPFSPLEQYF. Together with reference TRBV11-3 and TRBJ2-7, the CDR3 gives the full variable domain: EAGVVQSPRYKIIEKKQPVAFWCNPISGHNTLYWYLQNLGQGPELLIRYENEEAVDDSQLPKDRFSAERLKGVDSTLKIQPAELGDSAVYLCANSPFSPLEQYFGPGTRLTVT.

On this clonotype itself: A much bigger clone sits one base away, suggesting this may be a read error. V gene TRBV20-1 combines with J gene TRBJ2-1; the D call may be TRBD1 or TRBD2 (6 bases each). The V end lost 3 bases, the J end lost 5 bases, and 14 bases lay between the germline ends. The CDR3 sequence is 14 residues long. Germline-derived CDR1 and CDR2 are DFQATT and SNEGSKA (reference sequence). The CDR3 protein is CSASLGGRNNEQFF. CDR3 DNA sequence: TGCAGTGCTAGCTTGGGGGGCCGCAACAATGAGCAGTTCTTC.

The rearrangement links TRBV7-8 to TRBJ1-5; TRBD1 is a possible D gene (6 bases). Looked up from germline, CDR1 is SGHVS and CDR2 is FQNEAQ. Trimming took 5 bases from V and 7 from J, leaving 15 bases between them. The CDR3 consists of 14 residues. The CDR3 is CASSQGTRGQPQHF. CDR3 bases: TGTGCCAGCAGCCAGGGGACCCGGGGGCAGCCCCAGCATTTT.

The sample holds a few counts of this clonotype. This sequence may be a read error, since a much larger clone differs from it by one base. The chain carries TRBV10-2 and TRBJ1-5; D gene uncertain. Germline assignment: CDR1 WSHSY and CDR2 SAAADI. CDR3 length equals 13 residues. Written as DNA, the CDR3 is TGCGCCAGCAGTGAGTCCCGGGATCAGTCCCAGCATTTT. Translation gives CASSESRDQSQHF.

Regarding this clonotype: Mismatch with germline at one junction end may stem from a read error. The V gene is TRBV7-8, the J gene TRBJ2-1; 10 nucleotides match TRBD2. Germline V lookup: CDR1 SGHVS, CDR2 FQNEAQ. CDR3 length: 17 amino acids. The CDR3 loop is CDSSHPNWTSGPLAGFF. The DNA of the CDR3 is TGTGACAGCAGCCACCCAAACTGGACTAGCGGCCCGCTGGCGGGGTTCTTC.

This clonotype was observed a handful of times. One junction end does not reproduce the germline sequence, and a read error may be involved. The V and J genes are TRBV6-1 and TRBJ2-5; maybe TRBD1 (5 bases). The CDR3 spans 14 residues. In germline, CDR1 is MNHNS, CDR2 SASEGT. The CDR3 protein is CASSATDMKETQYF. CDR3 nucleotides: TGTGCTAGCAGTGCGACAGATATGAAAGAGACCCAGTACTTC.

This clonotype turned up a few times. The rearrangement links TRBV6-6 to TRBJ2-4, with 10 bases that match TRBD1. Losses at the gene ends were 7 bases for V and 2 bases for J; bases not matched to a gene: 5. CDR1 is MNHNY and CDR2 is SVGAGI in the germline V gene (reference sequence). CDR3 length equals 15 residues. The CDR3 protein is CASNGDRGSKNIQYF. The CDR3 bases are TGTGCCAGCAATGGGGACAGGGGTTCCAAAAACATTCAGTACTTC.

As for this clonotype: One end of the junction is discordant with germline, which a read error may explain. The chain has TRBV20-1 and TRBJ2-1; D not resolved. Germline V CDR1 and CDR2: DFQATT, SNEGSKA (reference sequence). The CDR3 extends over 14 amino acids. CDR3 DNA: TGCAATGCTAGAGATCTCCGCTCCTACAATGAGCAGTCCTTC. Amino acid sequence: CNARDLRSYNEQSF.

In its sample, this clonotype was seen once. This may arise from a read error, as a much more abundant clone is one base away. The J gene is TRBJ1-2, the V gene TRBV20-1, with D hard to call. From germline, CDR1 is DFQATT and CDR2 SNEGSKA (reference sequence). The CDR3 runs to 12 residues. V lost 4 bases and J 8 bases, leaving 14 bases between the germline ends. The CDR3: CSAMVPPWGYTF. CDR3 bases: TGCAGTGCTATGGTCCCGCCCTGGGGCTACACCTTC.

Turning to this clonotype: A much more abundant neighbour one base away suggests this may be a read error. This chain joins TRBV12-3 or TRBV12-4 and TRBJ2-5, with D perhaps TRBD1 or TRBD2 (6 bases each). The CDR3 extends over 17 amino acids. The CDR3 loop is CANSLVGGPTLGETQYF. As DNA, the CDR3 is TGTGCCAACAGTTTAGTGGGGGGCCCCACGCTTGGGGAGACCCAGTACTTC.

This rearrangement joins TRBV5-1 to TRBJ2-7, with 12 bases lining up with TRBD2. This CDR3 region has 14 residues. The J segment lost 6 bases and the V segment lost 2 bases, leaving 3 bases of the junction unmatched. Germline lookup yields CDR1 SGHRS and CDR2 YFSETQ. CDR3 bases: TGCGCCAGCAGCTTTGGACTAGCGGGAACCGAGCAGTACTTC. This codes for CASSFGLAGTEQYF.

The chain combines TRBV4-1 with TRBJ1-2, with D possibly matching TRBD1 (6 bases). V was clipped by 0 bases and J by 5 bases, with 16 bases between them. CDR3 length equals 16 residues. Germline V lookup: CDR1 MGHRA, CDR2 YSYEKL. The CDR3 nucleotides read TGCGCCAGCAGCCAAGATCAGAGGGGGGCCTCGTATGGCTACACCTTC. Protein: CASSQDQRGASYGYTF.

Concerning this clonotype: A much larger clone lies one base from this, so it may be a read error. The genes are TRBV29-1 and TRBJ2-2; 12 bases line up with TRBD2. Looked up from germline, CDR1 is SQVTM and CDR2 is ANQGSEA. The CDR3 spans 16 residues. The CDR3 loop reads CNVGTRLAGDTGELFF. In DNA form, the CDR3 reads TGCAACGTAGGCACCCGACTAGCGGGAGACACCGGGGAGCTGTTTTTT.

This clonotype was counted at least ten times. The CDR3 sequence is CSARDLRGGTGFSEQYF. The CDR3 nucleotides are TGCAGTGCTAGAGATCTTAGGGGCGGGACAGGGTTTTCCGAGCAGTACTTC. The chain combines TRBV20-1 with TRBJ2-7, with 9 bases aligning to TRBD1. The CDR3 consists of 17 residues. J gave up 6 bases and V 0 bases, and 15 bases lay outside the gene matches. Per the germline V gene, CDR1 is DFQATT and CDR2 is SNEGSKA (reference sequence).

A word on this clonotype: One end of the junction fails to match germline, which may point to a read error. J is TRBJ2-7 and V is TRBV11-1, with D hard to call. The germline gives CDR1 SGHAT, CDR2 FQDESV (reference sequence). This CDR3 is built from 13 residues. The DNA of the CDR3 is TGTGCCATCAGCCCCGACATGGGATACGAGCAGTACTTC. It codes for CAISPDMGYEQYF.

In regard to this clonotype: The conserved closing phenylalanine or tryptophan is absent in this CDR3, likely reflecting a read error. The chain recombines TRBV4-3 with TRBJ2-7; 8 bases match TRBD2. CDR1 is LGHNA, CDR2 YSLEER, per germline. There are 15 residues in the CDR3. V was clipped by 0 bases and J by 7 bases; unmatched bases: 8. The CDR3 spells CASSQEGTSGDEQYL. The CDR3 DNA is TGCGCCAGCAGCCAAGAGGGGACTAGTGGTGATGAGCAGTACTTA.